This TCR beta chain was sequenced in a study of T cells in Graves' hyperthyroidism and ophthalmopathy. Findings and caveats of the study: Most clonotypes that expanded in the thyroid above 0.001 also showed up in blood. Stable hyperthyroidism and ophthalmopathy were separated using 13 V-J signatures.

Patients with uncontrolled infections, other autoimmune diseases, pregnancy or lactation were excluded. Extraction of PBMCs used approximately 10 ml of fresh peripheral blood. On this clonotype itself: What it binds is not known.

This CDR3 is 16 amino acids long. The germline V gene encodes CDR1 MGHRA and CDR2 YSYEKL. Trimming took off 0 bases at V and 4 bases at J, with 13 bases between the two ends. TCR beta CDR3 region amplification was performed from RNA transcripts. First-round RT-PCR targeting the TCR CDR3 was performed with the HTBI primer set. In TCRdb, the multiplex PCR reads were re-called with MiXCR into one record per CDR3 protein. The sample shows under 300,000 distinct CDR3 sequences, roughly 13% of them seen only once. J is TRBJ2-1 and V is TRBV4-1; tentatively, D is TRBD1 (6 bases). Sequencing was performed on blood. The source is a woman aged 40 to 55 with Graves' hyperthyroidism. CDR3 sequence (DNA): TGCGCCAGCAGCCAAGATGAAGCGACAGGATACAATGAGCAGTTCTTC. Translated, it gives CASSQDEATGYNEQFF.